These 21 T cell receptor beta chains originate from one sample sequenced in a study of blood T cell repertoires in COVID-19. Profiling relied on immunoSEQ multiplex PCR, and the TCRdb table lists in-frame clones only, not all of them. This repertoire shows over 350,000 clones, more than 75% found once; its top ten account for around 1.2%. Sequenced material: PBMCs or T cells enriched from blood (not recorded which). Every receptor here comes from a woman aged 18-29 years who had recovered from COVID-19.

The J gene is TRBJ1-1, the V gene TRBV29-1; D is unclear. There are 14 residues in the CDR3. Germline-derived CDR1 and CDR2 are SQVTM and ANQGSEA. Trimming pared 6 bases from V and 4 bases from J, leaving 18 bases between. The CDR3 sequence: CSVAGGPVSTEAFF. The CDR3 DNA sequence: TGCAGCGTCGCGGGAGGGCCCGTTTCCACTGAAGCTTTCTTT.

The rearrangement joins TRBV19 to TRBJ2-7; 11 bases match TRBD1. Germline V gives CDR1 LNHDA, CDR2 SQIVND (reference sequence). The CDR3 has 19 residues. V dropped 9 bases and J dropped 5; count of bases not matched to a gene: 24. CDR3 amino acids: CARGRNELLPGQGGNEQYF. CDR3 coding DNA: TGTGCCAGAGGCCGAAATGAACTCCTACCGGGACAGGGGGGGAACGAGCAGTACTTC.

V usage is TRBV9 and J usage is TRBJ1-6, with 7 nucleotides matching TRBD1. Trimming at V came to 0 bases and at J to 5 bases, leaving 2 bases not matched to a gene. CDR3 length: 15 residues. The germline V gene encodes CDR1 SGDLS and CDR2 YYNGEE. The CDR3 is CASSVDGQDNSPLHF. The CDR3 nucleotides are TGTGCCAGCAGCGTAGACGGACAGGATAATTCACCCCTCCACTTT.

The chain employs TRBV5-1 and TRBJ2-1, with 8 bases that match TRBD2. The germline CDR1 and CDR2 sequences are SGHRS and YFSETQ. CDR3 length: 14 amino acids. V shed 5 bases and J 5 bases; nucleotides not matched to a gene: 6. This CDR3 is CASSKRGTDNEQFF. DNA of the CDR3: TGCGCCAGCAGTAAGCGGGGGACCGACAATGAGCAGTTCTTC.

With regard to this clone: Other DNA sequences from this sample encode an identical CDR3 as well. The V gene is TRBV5-1, the J gene TRBJ2-1, with 8 bases identical to TRBD1. Germline V gene lookup returns CDR1 SGHRS and CDR2 YFSETQ. This CDR3 spans 15 amino acids. With 7 bases clipped from V and 0 bases from J, the junction kept 6 bases outside the gene matches. CDR3 coding DNA: TGCGCCAGCTCGCCTGGACAGGGCTCCTACAATGAGCAGTTCTTC. Its translation: CASSPGQGSYNEQFF.

This rearrangement joins TRBV7-2 to TRBJ2-7, with 9 bases lining up with TRBD1. The CDR3 runs to 16 residues. V was clipped by 5 bases and J by 0 bases; unmatched bases: 8. Germline V gene sequence: CDR1 SGHTA, CDR2 FQGNSA. This chain's CDR3 is CASSHGTGLGSYEQYF. The CDR3 region has the DNA TGTGCCAGCAGCCACGGGACAGGGTTAGGCTCCTACGAGCAGTACTTC. Complete variable domain (other parts from reference TRBV7-2 and TRBJ2-7): GAGVSQSPSNKVTEKGKDVELRCDPISGHTALYWYRQSLGQGLEFLIYFQGNSAPDKSGLPSDRFSAERTGGSVSTLTIQRTQQEDSAVYLCASSHGTGLGSYEQYFGPGTRLTVT.

The V call is TRBV5-1, the J call TRBJ1-2, with TRBD1 identical over 7 bases. The V gene's germline CDR1 is SGHRS and CDR2 YFSETQ. J gave up 10 bases and V 4 bases, and 10 bases lay outside the gene matches. This CDR3 comprises 13 residues. The CDR3 here is CASSPELTGIYTF. Here the CDR3 DNA reads TGCGCCAGCAGCCCGGAACTGACAGGGATCTACACCTTC.

The rearrangement links TRBV7-9 to TRBJ1-1; D remains unclear. The CDR3 runs to 13 residues. With 3 bases removed from V and 1 base from J, the gap between germline ends came to 6 bases. Germline assignment: CDR1 SEHNR and CDR2 FQNEAQ (reference sequence). DNA of the CDR3: TGTGCCAGCAGCTTTCTAGAGAACACTGAAGCTTTCTTT. Protein: CASSFLENTEAFF.

This clone showed up just once. The V and J genes are TRBV7-9 and TRBJ1-4, with D tentatively TRBD1 (6 bases). Germline values: CDR1 SEHNR, CDR2 FQNEAQ (reference sequence). This CDR3 is built from 15 residues. V was clipped by 5 bases and J by 7 bases, with 17 bases between them. The CDR3 protein is CASSPRGGAAEKLFF. CDR3 sequence (DNA): TGTGCCAGCAGCCCTCGGGGGGGCGCGGCTGAAAAACTGTTTTTT.

In its sample, this clone was seen once. The chain links TRBV7-8 to TRBJ1-5; D is unresolved. V lost 4 bases to trimming and J lost 3 bases, with 10 bases between them. CDR1 SGHVS and CDR2 FQNEAQ come from the germline V gene. The CDR3 is made up of 14 amino acids. The CDR3 sequence: CASSSGIANQPQHF. CDR3 coding DNA: TGTGCCAGCAGCTCCGGGATCGCCAATCAGCCCCAGCATTTT.

The CDR3 sequence: CASSLSLPQLIRNSPLHF. The DNA of the CDR3 is TGTGCCAGCAGTCTTTCCCTCCCTCAACTAATTCGTAATTCACCCCTCCACTTT. The chain links TRBV27 to TRBJ1-6; D gene ambiguous. This CDR3 comprises 18 residues. Looked up from germline, CDR1 is MNHEY and CDR2 is SMNVEV (reference sequence). The ends were cut back, 5 bases at V and 6 bases at J, with 23 bases in the middle.

The chain has TRBV19 and TRBJ1-5, with 7 bases lining up with TRBD1. Germline-derived CDR1 and CDR2 are LNHDA and SQIVND (reference sequence). The V segment lost 5 bases and the J segment 7 bases; nucleotides outside the gene matches: 5. The CDR3 has 13 amino acids. CDR3 in amino acids: CASSVTGHQPQHF. CDR3 DNA: TGTGCCAGTAGTGTGACAGGGCACCAGCCCCAGCATTTT.

This chain links TRBV3-1 (or the pseudogene TRBV3-2) with TRBJ2-7; D not resolved. Trimming cost V 5 bases and J 3 bases, with 8 bases left between them. This CDR3 spans 12 amino acids. CDR1 is LGHDT, CDR2 YNNKEL, per germline (reference sequence). The CDR3 reads CASSSHHYEQYF. CDR3 in DNA: TGTGCCAGCAGCTCACACCACTACGAGCAGTACTTC.

This clone was seen once. The rearrangement uses TRBV7-9 and TRBJ2-7; TRBD2 matches at 13 bases. The CDR3 loop spans 17 amino acids. The germline V gene encodes CDR1 SEHNR and CDR2 FQNEAQ (reference sequence). The V and J ends lost 5 bases and 3 bases, in that order; junction bases with no gene match: 10. DNA for the CDR3: TGTGCCAGCAGCCCAAGGACTAGCGGGGGAATTTTCTACGAGCAGTACTTC. This gives the protein CASSPRTSGGIFYEQYF.

The V call is TRBV7-2, the J call TRBJ1-4; 7 nucleotides match TRBD1. The V and J ends lost 3 bases and 5 bases, in that order; junction bases with no gene match: 6. Germline V lookup: CDR1 SGHTA, CDR2 FQGNSA. CDR3 size: 15 residues. The CDR3: CASSFRGQWNEKLFF. In DNA, the CDR3 is TGTGCCAGCAGCTTCCGGGGACAGTGGAATGAAAAACTGTTTTTT.

In this sample, this clone turned up a few times. Other DNA sequences in this specimen translate into the identical CDR3. The chain recombines TRBV18 with TRBJ1-1; 7 nucleotides agree with TRBD1. Trimming took 4 bases from V and 1 from J; bases not matched to a gene: 3. This CDR3 has 14 amino acids. Germline values: CDR1 KGHSH, CDR2 LQKENI. The DNA of the CDR3 is TGTGCCAGCTCACTTAGGACAGGGAACACTGAAGCTTTCTTT. Protein product: CASSLRTGNTEAFF. Using reference TRBV18 and TRBJ1-1 for the parts outside the CDR3, the full variable domain is NAGVMQNPRHLVRRRGQEARLRCSPMKGHSHVYWYRQLPEEGLKFMVYLQKENIIDESGMPKERFSAEFPKEGPSILRIQQVVRGDSAAYFCASSLRTGNTEAFFGQGTRLTVV.

The genes are TRBV7-9 and TRBJ1-1; D is perhaps TRBD1 (5 bases). The germline V gene encodes CDR1 SEHNR and CDR2 FQNEAQ (reference sequence). V was shortened by 5 bases and J by 0 bases, with 16 bases between the two germline ends. The CDR3 is 16 residues long. The CDR3 bases are TGTGCCAGCAGCGGGGGGTCCCTGGTAGTGAACACTGAAGCTTTCTTT. Translated: CASSGGSLVVNTEAFF.

The chain combines TRBV7-8 with TRBJ1-3; tentative D call: TRBD1 (5 bases). This CDR3 has 16 amino acids. From germline, CDR1 is SGHVS and CDR2 FQNEAQ. The V end was cut by 5 bases, the J end by 0 bases, with 14 bases between. The CDR3 sequence is CASSELTDGSGNTIYF. The CDR3 nucleotides read TGTGCCAGCAGCGAGTTGACAGACGGCTCTGGAAACACCATATATTTT. Full variable domain (remainder filled in from reference TRBV7-8 and TRBJ1-3): GAGVSQSPRYKVAKRGQDVALRCDPISGHVSLFWYQQALGQGPEFLTYFQNEAQLDKSGLPSDRFFAERPEGSVSTLKIQRTQQEDSAVYLCASSELTDGSGNTIYFGEGSWLTVV.

This clone was detected once. This chain connects TRBV9 to TRBJ2-6, with TRBD1 identical over 8 bases. Per the germline V gene, CDR1 is SGDLS and CDR2 is YYNGEE. The trim removed 4 bases at V and 0 bases at J, leaving 6 bases unmatched. The CDR3 has 17 residues. The CDR3 DNA reads as TGTGCCAGCAGCTCCGGGACAGGCATCTCTGGGGCCAACGTCCTGACTTTC. Amino acids: CASSSGTGISGANVLTF.

The chain is built from TRBV5-1 and TRBJ1-4; D not certain. CDR1 and CDR2 from the germline V gene are SGHRS and YFSETQ. V lost 3 bases and J lost 6, with 9 bases in between. The CDR3 extends over 13 amino acids. CDR3 loop: CASSSVTDEKLFF. CDR3 DNA sequence: TGCGCCAGCAGCTCCGTCACTGATGAAAAACTGTTTTTT.

V and J are TRBV19 and TRBJ1-5; D ambiguous. V lost 0 bases and J lost 2, with 23 bases in between. The germline V gene has CDR1 LNHDA and CDR2 SQIVND (reference sequence). This CDR3 has 20 amino acids. The CDR3 nucleotides are TGTGCCAGTAGTATAGAGTCTAATTGGCAGCCTCGAGGAGGCAATCAGCCCCAGCATTTT. Protein sequence: CASSIESNWQPRGGNQPQHF.